Here is one T cell receptor (beta chain) with its context. Antigen unknown. The source of the sample is a study of OX40 agonist ivuxolimab in advanced cancers. Study findings and constraints: The specificity for antigen of the expanded peripheral T cells was not determined.

The CDR3 contains 16 residues. V dropped 0 bases and J dropped 3 bases, with 11 bases sitting between them. Germline V gene sequence: CDR1 SEHNR, CDR2 FQNEAQ (reference sequence). Generated by immunoSEQ multiplex PCR, the TCRdb table keeps only in-frame clones and is missing some. Of tens of thousands of clones in the sample, 85% to 90% were seen once. Source: CD4+ or CD8+ T cells sorted from blood, taken in a trial of the OX40 agonist ivuxolimab. This TCR came from an adult with an advanced solid tumor such as melanoma, head and neck, liver or kidney cancer. The V call is TRBV7-9, the J call TRBJ2-2, with D possibly matching TRBD1 (5 bases). CDR3 DNA: TGTGCCAGCAGCTTAGCGTTCAGGGTCCACACCGGGGAGCTGTTTTTT. This encodes CASSLAFRVHTGELFF.